The 29 T cell receptor beta chains below come from one sample, sequenced in a study of naive and memory T cell subsets. Two oligonucleotides, mixed equimolar, formed the beta constant-region primer covering TRBC1 and TRBC2. Each CDR3 protein gets one entry after TCRdb re-called the UMI-ligation and nested PCR reads with MiXCR. The profile shows 140,000 to 150,000 distinct CDR3 sequences, approximately 17% of them singletons. The sequencing sample was made of naive CD4+ T cells from blood. The source is a human donor in good health.

This clonotype was seen more than once but under ten times. DNA of the CDR3: TGTGCCAGCAGAACCCAAGAGACCCAGTACTTC. Translated, it gives CASRTQETQYF. The chain links TRBV2 to TRBJ2-5; D call uncertain. This CDR3 comprises 11 residues. V was shortened by 6 bases and J by 1 base, with 3 bases between the two germline ends. CDR1 and CDR2 (germline): SNHLY, FYNNEI.

The chain has TRBV7-2 and TRBJ2-3; D is possibly TRBD2 (5 bases). The V gene's germline CDR1 is SGHTA and CDR2 FQGNSA. The V and J ends lost 3 bases and 0 bases respectively, with 13 bases between them. CDR3 length: 16 amino acids. The CDR3 DNA reads TGTGCCAGCAGCTTGATAGCGTTTCCTAGCACAGATACGCAGTATTTT. This gives the protein CASSLIAFPSTDTQYF.

This clonotype was picked up a small number of times. The gene calls are TRBV18 and TRBJ2-7; tentatively, D is TRBD2 (5 bases). The CDR3 spans 14 residues. V gave up 0 bases and J gave up 5 bases, with 11 bases separating them. Germline V gene data show CDR1 as KGHSH and CDR2 as LQKENI. The CDR3 nucleotides read TGTGCCAGCTCACCACCGGCGGAGGACCACGAGCAGTACTTC. The encoded protein is CASSPPAEDHEQYF.

This clonotype appeared many times. This chain connects TRBV11-2 to TRBJ2-1; TRBD1 matches at 9 bases. Trimming took 4 bases from V and 2 from J; bases not matched to a gene: 3. Germline CDR1 and CDR2: SGHAT and FQNNGV. The CDR3 extends over 15 amino acids. CDR3 protein: CASSSRTGAYNEQFF. The CDR3 region has the DNA TGTGCCAGCAGCTCCCGGACAGGGGCCTACAATGAGCAGTTCTTC.

This chain connects TRBV10-3 to TRBJ2-7, with D possibly matching TRBD1 (8 bases). CDR3 size: 14 residues. Per the germline V gene, CDR1 is ENHRY and CDR2 is SYGVKD. V shed 3 bases and J shed 2 bases, with 11 bases lying between them. In DNA form, the CDR3 reads TGTGCCATCAGTGAACAGGGGGGGCCCTACGAGCAGTACTTC. It yields the protein CAISEQGGPYEQYF.

As DNA, the CDR3 is TGTGCCAGCAGTTACGACAGGAGTCCTAGCACAGATACGCAGTATTTT. It is translated as CASSYDRSPSTDTQYF. V gene TRBV6-2 or TRBV6-3 combines with J gene TRBJ2-3; D might be TRBD1 (6 bases). This CDR3 is 16 amino acids long. Between the trimmed V and J ends, which lost 2 bases and 0 bases, there was a span of 12 bases. Germline assignment: CDR1 MNHEY and CDR2 SVGEGT.

The chain combines TRBV25-1 with TRBJ2-4; perhaps TRBD1 as D (5 bases). The ends were cut back, 5 bases at V and 3 bases at J, with 17 bases in the middle. Germline V gives CDR1 MGHDK, CDR2 SYGVNS. The CDR3 contains 16 residues. CDR3 coding DNA: TGTGCCAGCAGTTCCCTCGGGCAGGGTGGCAAAAACATTCAGTACTTC. As protein: CASSSLGQGGKNIQYF.

This clonotype was observed at least ten times. The chain is built from TRBV7-2 and TRBJ1-5; weak D call: TRBD1 (6 bases). CDR1 is SGHTA, CDR2 FQGNSA, per germline. V was clipped by 1 base and J by 7 bases, with 11 bases between them. This CDR3 has 14 amino acids. In DNA, the CDR3 is TGTGCCAGCAGCTTAGGGGGGGGGGCGCAGCCCCAGCATTTT. Translated: CASSLGGGAQPQHF.

This chain joins TRBV14 and TRBJ2-1; TRBD2 matches 13 bases. The trim removed 4 bases at V and 5 bases at J, leaving 2 bases unmatched. Germline V CDR1 and CDR2: SGHDN, FVKESK. The CDR3 loop spans 15 amino acids. CDR3 residues: CASSPGLAGNNEQFF. The CDR3 coding sequence is TGTGCCAGCAGCCCGGGACTAGCGGGGAACAATGAGCAGTTCTTC.

This chain uses TRBV6-6 with TRBJ2-3, with 12 bases aligning to TRBD1. CDR1 and CDR2 (germline): MNHNY, SVGAGI (reference sequence). The CDR3 consists of 15 residues. J gave up 7 bases and V 5 bases, and 7 bases lay outside the gene matches. CDR3 residues: CASSNPGQGAHTQYF. The CDR3 DNA reads as TGTGCCAGCAGTAATCCGGGACAGGGGGCCCATACGCAGTATTTT.

This clonotype was observed a few times. The gene calls are TRBV6-2 or TRBV6-3 and TRBJ1-3; D is possibly TRBD1 (6 bases). The length of the CDR3 is 14 residues. The germline V gene has CDR1 MNHEY and CDR2 SVGEGT. The ends were cut back, 7 bases at V and 0 bases at J, with 10 bases in the middle. Written as DNA, the CDR3 is TGTGCCAGCAACGGACAGATCTCTGGAAACACCATATATTTT. Encoded protein: CASNGQISGNTIYF.

The genes are TRBV7-6 and TRBJ2-3; 8 nucleotides align to TRBD1. In germline, CDR1 is SGHVS, CDR2 FNYEAQ. V lost 5 bases, J lost 4 bases, and 5 bases stayed unmatched. CDR3 size: 14 residues. The CDR3 bases are TGTGCCAGCAGCCCAAAGGACAGGGCAGATACGCAGTATTTT. Protein product: CASSPKDRADTQYF.

The V and J genes are TRBV7-7 and TRBJ2-2; tentatively, D is TRBD1 (7 bases). Germline V gene data show CDR1 as SSHAT and CDR2 as FNYEAQ (reference sequence). The CDR3 has 14 residues. The V end was cut by 6 bases, the J end by 6 bases, with 14 bases between. The CDR3 protein is CASRSTGTAGELFF. For the CDR3, the DNA is TGTGCCAGCAGGTCGACAGGGACTGCCGGGGAGCTGTTTTTT.

V usage is TRBV4-1 and J usage is TRBJ2-7; TRBD2 matches 10 bases. Trimming took 5 bases from V and 2 from J; bases not matched to a gene: 6. The CDR3 is 15 residues long. The V gene's germline CDR1 is MGHRA and CDR2 YSYEKL. As DNA, the CDR3 is TGCGCCAGCAGCACCCGGACTAGCGGCACCTACGAGCAGTACTTC. Its protein product is CASSTRTSGTYEQYF.

The chain employs TRBV6-1 and TRBJ2-5; 11 bases align to TRBD1. The CDR3 spans 14 residues. From germline, CDR1 is MNHNS and CDR2 SASEGT. V lost 7 bases, J lost 4 bases, and 5 bases stayed unmatched. The CDR3 reads CASTRTGGRETQYF. CDR3 sequence (DNA): TGTGCCAGCACTCGGACAGGGGGCCGAGAGACCCAGTACTTC.

This chain uses TRBV7-8 with TRBJ2-1; possibly TRBD2 for D (6 bases). This CDR3 has 12 residues. The germline CDR1 and CDR2 sequences are SGHVS and FQNEAQ. Trimming stripped 3 bases from V and 10 bases from J, with 10 bases between. The CDR3 DNA reads TGTGCCAGCAGCTTTATAGCGGAGGAGCAGTTCTTC. Protein product: CASSFIAEEQFF.

The chain is built from TRBV7-9 and TRBJ2-2; D ambiguous. Germline-derived CDR1 and CDR2 are SEHNR and FQNEAQ (reference sequence). The CDR3 spans 16 residues. The V end lost 4 bases, the J end lost 2 bases, and 14 bases lay between the germline ends. CDR3 in amino acids: CASSSQRSSNTGELFF. As DNA, the CDR3 is TGTGCCAGCAGCTCCCAAAGGAGCAGCAACACCGGGGAGCTGTTTTTT.

This clonotype was seen a handful of times. This rearrangement joins TRBV29-1 to TRBJ1-4, with D maybe TRBD1 (6 bases). The CDR3 sequence is 14 residues long. V lost 4 bases to trimming and J lost 5 bases, with 14 bases between them. Germline CDR1 SQVTM, CDR2 ANQGSEA. DNA of the CDR3: TGCAGCGTTGCACTTCTGCAGGGGAATGAAAAACTGTTTTTT. Translated: CSVALLQGNEKLFF.

This clonotype occurred many times. V and J are TRBV12-3 or TRBV12-4 and TRBJ2-5; D tentatively reads TRBD1 or TRBD2 (5 bases each). V dropped 3 bases and J dropped 4 bases, with 6 bases sitting between them. The CDR3 runs 12 residues. CDR3 amino acids: CASSLRGETQYF. DNA of the CDR3: TGTGCCAGCAGTTTGAGGGGAGAGACCCAGTACTTC.

This clonotype was picked up many times. This chain uses TRBV10-2 with TRBJ2-1; 10 bases fit TRBD2. The trim removed 5 bases at V and 14 bases at J, leaving 6 bases unmatched. This CDR3 region has 12 residues. Germline CDR1 WSHSY, CDR2 SAAADI. Here the CDR3 DNA reads TGCGCCAGCAGTCAACCTAGCGGGAGTAAGTTCTTC. Protein sequence: CASSQPSGSKFF.

The rearrangement uses TRBV5-1 and TRBJ2-1, with a possible D match to TRBD2 (5 bases). Trimming shortened V by 2 bases and J by 5 bases, and 11 bases separated the two germline ends. The CDR3 runs to 14 residues. From germline, CDR1 is SGHRS and CDR2 YFSETQ. The CDR3 bases are TGCGCCAGCAGCTTCGGAGGCTTAAACAATGAGCAGTTCTTC. This gives the protein CASSFGGLNNEQFF.

The chain employs TRBV20-1 and TRBJ2-5, with D maybe TRBD2 (6 bases). CDR1 is DFQATT, CDR2 SNEGSKA, per germline (reference sequence). The ends were cut back, 2 bases at V and 0 bases at J, with 13 bases in the middle. The CDR3 contains 15 residues. The CDR3 nucleotides read TGCAGTGCTAGAAGGGACTGGCAGTACCAAGAGACCCAGTACTTC. This gives the protein CSARRDWQYQETQYF.

This clonotype was counted many times. V usage is TRBV11-3 and J usage is TRBJ2-3; the D gene is possibly TRBD2 (5 bases). V shed 3 bases and J shed 0 bases, with 10 bases lying between them. Germline assignment: CDR1 SGHNT and CDR2 YENEEA. The CDR3 length is 15 residues. The CDR3: CASSFWAGSTDTQYF. For the CDR3, the DNA is TGTGCCAGCAGCTTCTGGGCGGGCAGCACAGATACGCAGTATTTT.

This clonotype was observed a few times. The CDR3 spells CASSQGQGNTGELFF. The DNA of the CDR3 is TGTGCCAGCAGCCAAGGGCAGGGGAACACCGGGGAGCTGTTTTTT. This chain connects TRBV3-1 to TRBJ2-2, with a possible D match to TRBD1 (5 bases). In germline, CDR1 is LGHDT, CDR2 YNNKEL (reference sequence). The CDR3 is made up of 15 amino acids. The germline V and J ends were trimmed by 1 base and 1 base, with 7 bases remaining between them.

The rearrangement uses TRBV29-1 and TRBJ1-4, with 9 bases fitting TRBD1. V was clipped by 6 bases and J by 5 bases; unmatched bases: 10. The CDR3 contains 15 residues. CDR1 and CDR2 from the germline V gene are SQVTM and ANQGSEA. Here the CDR3 reads CSVGSPTGGNEKLFF. In DNA form, the CDR3 reads TGCAGCGTGGGTTCCCCGACAGGGGGGAATGAAAAACTGTTTTTT.

This clonotype was detected a few times. This chain connects TRBV2 to TRBJ2-2, with 15 bases lining up with TRBD2. Germline loops: CDR1 SNHLY, CDR2 FYNNEI. The CDR3 sequence is 16 residues long. J was trimmed by 5 bases and V by 6 bases; bases with no gene match: 4. DNA of the CDR3: TGTGCCAGCAGAGCTGGGACTAGCGGGAGGACCGGGGAGCTGTTTTTT. This codes for CASRAGTSGRTGELFF.

The V call is TRBV5-6, the J call TRBJ2-2, with D perhaps TRBD1 (6 bases). With 0 bases removed from V and 4 bases from J, the gap between germline ends came to 16 bases. Per germline, CDR1 SGHDT and CDR2 YYEEEE. CDR3 length: 17 residues. For the CDR3, the DNA is TGTGCCAGCAGCTTGGGTTTTTTGCTGGGGGCCACCGGGGAGCTGTTTTTT. Translated, it gives CASSLGFLLGATGELFF.

In its sample, this clonotype was seen a few times. The chain has TRBV6-5 and TRBJ2-2, with 7 bases lining up with TRBD2. Unmatched junction bases numbered 4, after V lost 5 bases and J lost 4 bases. Germline CDR1 reads MNHEY; CDR2 reads SVGAGI. This CDR3 is built from 14 residues. For the CDR3, the DNA is TGTGCCAGCAGTCAAAGACTAGCCACCGGGGAGCTGTTTTTT. Its translation: CASSQRLATGELFF.

This clonotype was seen more than once but under ten times. The J gene is TRBJ2-3, the V gene TRBV7-3; TRBD2 matches at 10 bases. V gave up 3 bases and J gave up 0 bases; unmatched junction bases: 9. The CDR3 totals 18 residues. Germline V CDR1 and CDR2: SGHTA, FQGTGA. The CDR3 sequence: CASSLGSGRALSTDTQYF. The DNA for the CDR3 is TGTGCCAGCAGCTTGGGGAGCGGGAGGGCCCTCAGCACAGATACGCAGTATTTT. The entire variable domain, with the rest obtained from reference TRBV7-3 and TRBJ2-3, is as follows: GAGVSQTPSNKVTEKGKYVELRCDPISGHTALYWYRQSLGQGPEFLIYFQGTGAADDSGLPNDRFFAVRPEGSVSTLKIQRTERGDSAVYLCASSLGSGRALSTDTQYFGPGTRLTVL.